The next 12 T cell receptor beta chains were all read from a single sample in a study of cytomegalovirus exposure and HLA in healthy donors. Primers: 60 Vbeta forward and 13 Jbeta reverse. Assay used: immunoSEQ multiplex PCR; TCRdb lists only in-frame clones, some missing. Altogether approximately 110,000 clones are present, roughly 76% being singletons, with the ten largest covering approximately 7.2%. Sequencing input: PBMCs. The receptors originated from a man aged 25 to 45 in good health and CMV-seropositive.

The genes are TRBV7-9 and TRBJ2-7; D is uncertain. The V end lost 5 bases, the J end lost 6 bases, and 14 bases lay between the germline ends. Germline lookup yields CDR1 SEHNR and CDR2 FQNEAQ (reference sequence). This CDR3 comprises 13 residues. DNA of the CDR3: TGTGCCAGCAGCCCCGCCGGAGCTAGCGAGCAGTACTTC. Translating gives CASSPAGASEQYF.

V usage is TRBV7-9 and J usage is TRBJ2-5, with D possibly being TRBD2 (6 bases). The germline V gene encodes CDR1 SEHNR and CDR2 FQNEAQ (reference sequence). CDR3 length equals 16 residues. Trimming cost V 2 bases and J 2 bases, with 15 bases left between them. The CDR3 here is CASSLRPGSRQETQYF. The CDR3, as DNA: TGTGCCAGCAGCTTAAGGCCCGGGAGTCGGCAAGAGACCCAGTACTTC.

The chain links TRBV5-5 to TRBJ2-2; no firm D call. Germline V gene data show CDR1 as SGHKS and CDR2 as YYEKEE (reference sequence). CDR3 length equals 14 residues. Trimming left V 4 bases short and J 0 bases short, with 7 bases between. CDR3 sequence: CASSDNPNTGELFF. The CDR3, as DNA: TGTGCCAGCAGCGACAACCCGAACACCGGGGAGCTGTTTTTT.

The rearrangement links TRBV9 to TRBJ2-6; possible D gene TRBD1, 7 bases. Trimming stripped 2 bases from V and 1 base from J, with 13 bases between. The germline gives CDR1 SGDLS, CDR2 YYNGEE. This CDR3 contains 17 residues. The CDR3 loop is CASSVRGELSGANVLTF. The CDR3, as DNA: TGTGCCAGCAGCGTCAGGGGGGAACTTTCTGGGGCCAACGTCCTGACTTTC.

The V and J genes are TRBV2 and TRBJ1-5; D not resolved. V was trimmed by 5 bases and J by 6 bases, leaving 8 bases between them. There are 12 residues in the CDR3. Germline values: CDR1 SNHLY, CDR2 FYNNEI. CDR3 nucleotide sequence: TGTGCCAGCAGTTCCCATTCTCAGCCCCAGCATTTT. Amino acid sequence: CASSSHSQPQHF. Looking up the rest from reference TRBV2 and TRBJ1-5 gives the full variable domain: EPEVTQTPSHQVTQMGQEVILRCVPISNHLYFYWYRQILGQKVEFLVSFYNNEISEKSEIFDDQFSVERPDGSNFTLKIRSTKLEDSAMYFCASSSHSQPQHFGDGTRLSIL.

V gene TRBV7-9 combines with J gene TRBJ1-2, with D possibly being TRBD1 (6 bases). Germline V gives CDR1 SEHNR, CDR2 FQNEAQ (reference sequence). The CDR3 contains 17 residues. Trimming left V 3 bases short and J 4 bases short, with 21 bases between. The CDR3 bases are TGTGCCAGCAGCTTGGGGCCCCACAGGGAGGGAAGCTATGGCTACACCTTC. This sequence encodes CASSLGPHREGSYGYTF.

V usage is TRBV28 and J usage is TRBJ1-1; 7 nucleotides align to TRBD1. The CDR3 totals 16 residues. With V trimmed by 0 bases and J by 1 base, 5 bases remained unmatched. CDR1 MDHEN and CDR2 SYDVKM come from the germline V gene. The CDR3 DNA reads TGTGCCAGCAGTTTATGGCAGGGGGTTGGGAACACTGAAGCTTTCTTT. Its protein product is CASSLWQGVGNTEAFF.

The CDR3 DNA reads as TGCAGCGTTCTTTACACCCTCCAAGAGACCCAGTACTTC. Translated, it gives CSVLYTLQETQYF. This chain uses TRBV29-1 with TRBJ2-5; D ambiguous. This CDR3 contains 13 residues. V shed 5 bases and J shed 1 base, with 11 bases lying between them. Germline V gene lookup returns CDR1 SQVTM and CDR2 ANQGSEA. Looking up the rest from reference TRBV29-1 and TRBJ2-5 gives the full variable domain: SAVISQKPSRDICQRGTSLTIQCQVDSQVTMMFWYRQQPGQSLTLIATANQGSEATYESGFVIDKFPISRPNLTFSTLTVSNMSPEDSSIYLCSVLYTLQETQYFGPGTRLLVL.

This chain uses TRBV27 with TRBJ1-1; 8 positions match TRBD1. V trimming: 6 bases; J trimming: 7 bases; junction bases outside the gene matches: 7. CDR1 and CDR2 from the germline V gene are MNHEY and SMNVEV (reference sequence). The length of the CDR3 is 13 residues. CDR3 protein: CASRSDRVSEAFF. The CDR3 region has the DNA TGTGCCAGCAGATCGGACAGGGTGAGTGAAGCTTTCTTT.

The chain joins TRBV6-5 to TRBJ1-2, with D maybe TRBD1 (6 bases). This CDR3 is 15 amino acids long. The V end lost 0 bases, the J end lost 6 bases, and 14 bases lay between the germline ends. Germline values: CDR1 MNHEY, CDR2 SVGAGI. Here the CDR3 reads CASSYSMGAGNGYTF. CDR3 nucleotide sequence: TGTGCCAGCAGTTACTCGATGGGGGCCGGGAATGGCTACACCTTC.

The sample holds one count of this clone. J is TRBJ2-7 and V is TRBV7-9; D might be TRBD1 (6 bases). The V and J ends lost 3 bases and 5 bases respectively, with 17 bases between them. Germline-derived CDR1 and CDR2 are SEHNR and FQNEAQ (reference sequence). This CDR3 region has 15 residues. The CDR3 sequence is CASSFPGQDQNEQYF. As DNA, the CDR3 is TGTGCCAGCAGCTTCCCGGGACAAGACCAGAACGAGCAGTACTTC. Using reference TRBV7-9 and TRBJ2-7 for the parts outside the CDR3, the full variable domain is DTGVSQNPRHKITKRGQNVTFRCDPISEHNRLYWYRQTLGQGPEFLTYFQNEAQLEKSRLLSDRFSAERPKGSFSTLEIQRTEQGDSAMYLCASSFPGQDQNEQYFGPGTRLTVT.

This clone was recorded only once. V usage is TRBV2 and J usage is TRBJ1-2, with TRBD1 matching over 8 bases. V lost 0 bases to trimming and J lost 9 bases; unmatched junction nucleotides: 6. The CDR3 consists of 14 residues. CDR1 and CDR2 from the germline V gene are SNHLY and FYNNEI. The CDR3 sequence is CASSEADRVASYTF. Here the CDR3 DNA reads TGTGCCAGCAGTGAAGCGGACAGGGTGGCGAGCTACACCTTC.